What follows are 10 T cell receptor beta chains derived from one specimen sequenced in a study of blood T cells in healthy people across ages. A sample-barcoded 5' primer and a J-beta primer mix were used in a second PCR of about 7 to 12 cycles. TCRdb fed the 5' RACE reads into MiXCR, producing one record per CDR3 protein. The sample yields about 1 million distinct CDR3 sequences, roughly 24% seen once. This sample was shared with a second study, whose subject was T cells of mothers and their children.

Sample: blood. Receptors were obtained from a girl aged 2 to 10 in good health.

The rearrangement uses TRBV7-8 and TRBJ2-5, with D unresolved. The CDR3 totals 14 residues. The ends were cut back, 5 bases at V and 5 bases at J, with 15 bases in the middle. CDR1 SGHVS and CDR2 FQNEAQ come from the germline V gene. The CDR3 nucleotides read TGTGCCAGCAGCACCTTATTCACATGGGAGACCCAGTACTTC. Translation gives CASSTLFTWETQYF.

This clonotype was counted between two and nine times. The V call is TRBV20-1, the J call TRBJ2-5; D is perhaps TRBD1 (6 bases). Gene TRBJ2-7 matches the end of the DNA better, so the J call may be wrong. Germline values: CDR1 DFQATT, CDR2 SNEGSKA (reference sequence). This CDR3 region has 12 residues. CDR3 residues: CSARQGQFEQYF. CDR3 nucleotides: TGCAGTGCTAGACAGGGGCAATTCGAGCAGTACTTC.

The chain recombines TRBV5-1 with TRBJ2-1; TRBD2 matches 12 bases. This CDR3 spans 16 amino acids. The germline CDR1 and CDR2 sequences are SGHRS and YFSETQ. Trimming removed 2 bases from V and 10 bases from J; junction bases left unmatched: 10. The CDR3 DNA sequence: TGCGCCAGCAGCTTTGGACTAGCGGGGCTTACGGGGGAGCAGTTCTTC. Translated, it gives CASSFGLAGLTGEQFF. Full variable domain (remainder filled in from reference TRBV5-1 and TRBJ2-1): KAGVTQTPRYLIKTRGQQVTLSCSPISGHRSVSWYQQTPGQGLQFLFEYFSETQRNKGNFPGRFSGRQFSNSRSEMNVSTLELGDSALYLCASSFGLAGLTGEQFFGPGTRLTVL.

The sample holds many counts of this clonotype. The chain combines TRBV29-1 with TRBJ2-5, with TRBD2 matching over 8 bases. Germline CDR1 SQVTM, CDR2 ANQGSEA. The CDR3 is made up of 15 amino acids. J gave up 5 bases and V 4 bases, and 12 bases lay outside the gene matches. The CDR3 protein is CSVVIFAGLGETQYF. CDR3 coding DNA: TGCAGCGTTGTTATTTTCGCGGGACTAGGGGAGACCCAGTACTTC.

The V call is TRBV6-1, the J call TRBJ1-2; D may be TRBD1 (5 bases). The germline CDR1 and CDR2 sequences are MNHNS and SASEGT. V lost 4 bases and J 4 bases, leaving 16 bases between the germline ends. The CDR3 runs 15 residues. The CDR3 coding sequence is TGTGCCAGCAGTGGGGGCCTACCGAATCTCTATGGCTACACCTTC. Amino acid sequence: CASSGGLPNLYGYTF.

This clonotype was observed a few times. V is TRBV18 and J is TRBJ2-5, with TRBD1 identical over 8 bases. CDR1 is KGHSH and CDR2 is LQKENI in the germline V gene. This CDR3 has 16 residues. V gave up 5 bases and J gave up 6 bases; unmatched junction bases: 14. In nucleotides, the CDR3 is TGTGCCAGCTCATCATCCCGACAGGGGATTACGAAGACCCAGTACTTC. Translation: CASSSSRQGITKTQYF.

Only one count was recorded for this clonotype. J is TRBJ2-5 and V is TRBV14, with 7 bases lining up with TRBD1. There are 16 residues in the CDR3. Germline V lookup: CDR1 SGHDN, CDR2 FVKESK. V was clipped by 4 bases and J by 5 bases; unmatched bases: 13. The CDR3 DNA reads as TGTGCCAGCAGCCCGGGGACAGTCCGGCTTGGGGAGACCCAGTACTTC. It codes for CASSPGTVRLGETQYF.

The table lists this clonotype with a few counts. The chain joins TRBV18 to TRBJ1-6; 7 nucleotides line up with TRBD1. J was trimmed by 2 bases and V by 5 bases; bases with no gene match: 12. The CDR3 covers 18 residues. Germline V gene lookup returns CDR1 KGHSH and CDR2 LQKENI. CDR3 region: CASSTGMGTATYNSPLHF. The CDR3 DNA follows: TGTGCCAGCTCAACGGGAATGGGGACAGCCACCTATAATTCACCCCTCCACTTT.

CDR3 DNA: TGTGCCAGCAGCCAGGGGAAGACCCTGGGTCAAGAGACCCAGTACTTC. Its translation is CASSQGKTLGQETQYF. V and J are TRBV11-2 and TRBJ2-5, with D perhaps matching TRBD1 (6 bases). Trimming left V 5 bases short and J 2 bases short, with 18 bases between. Germline CDR1 is SGHAT and CDR2 is FQNNGV. This CDR3 contains 16 residues. The full variable domain, rest sourced from reference TRBV11-2 and TRBJ2-5, is EAGVAQSPRYKIIEKRQSVAFWCNPISGHATLYWYQQILGQGPKLLIQFQNNGVVDDSQLPKDRFSAERLKGVDSTLKIQPAKLEDSAVYLCASSQGKTLGQETQYFGPGTRLLVL.

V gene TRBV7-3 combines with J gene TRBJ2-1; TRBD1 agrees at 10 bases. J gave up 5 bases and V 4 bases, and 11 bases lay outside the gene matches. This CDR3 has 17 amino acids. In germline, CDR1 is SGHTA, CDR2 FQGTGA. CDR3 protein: CASSSTGGRMGNNEQFF. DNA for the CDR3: TGTGCCAGCAGCTCGACAGGGGGCAGAATGGGGAACAATGAGCAGTTCTTC.